This T cell receptor (beta chain) was identified during a study of T cells after yellow fever vaccination (dated by TCRdb to 2018 to 2020). In the study overall: The SMART-Seq v4 Ultra Low Input RNA kit was used to prepare libraries from fractions with low cell numbers. Blood samples were taken at several timepoints before and after primary and secondary immunization, and bulk PBMC replicates and cell subsets were isolated. Two healthy male donors made up the cohort, one aged 18 to 29 years and the other aged 30 to 40 years. To track T-cell clones before and after primary and booster YFV17D yellow fever vaccination, bulk TCR alpha and beta repertoires were sequenced longitudinally.

Study-wide findings and limitations: A small fraction of clonotypes appeared in both the CD4 and CD8 compartments, likely as a result of convergent recombination. After the booster, most clones that had expanded after primary vaccination were detected again (around 95% of CD4 and more than 80% of CD8), suggesting broad maintenance of memory. Only two donors were included in the study, so the extent to which the findings can be generalized is limited. FACS-sorted repertoires could contain abundant contaminating clonotypes from the bulk population, so computational filtering was required. The secondary T-cell response was found to be weaker but faster than the primary response, with a peak reached on day 5 rather than on day 15.

CDR1 LGHNA and CDR2 YSLEER are derived from the germline V gene. V and J are truncated by 4 bases and 5 bases respectively, leaving an intervening sequence of 15 bases. Including the terminal cysteine and phenylalanine, the CDR3 comprises 15 residues. Just the 45-base CDR3 DNA is kept, in frame starting at base 1. This clonotype has a count of ten or more. Its recognized antigen is unknown. It has no much larger one-base neighbor in the sample; base qualities were not kept. According to the study, the label for this sample's treatment or condition signals: live attenuated yellow fever vaccine strain. A standard Ficoll-Paque protocol was used to isolate PBMCs from peripheral blood. CD4 and CD8 T-cell fractions were isolated with Dynabeads CD4 and CD8 positive selection kits. RNA was extracted with TriZol from bulk PBMCs, CD4 and CD8 fractions, and dextramer-positive and dextramer-negative fractions.

TCR cDNA was synthesized by 5'RACE template switching, through which a universal primer site and unique molecular identifiers were introduced. cDNA synthesis was primed from both the TCR alpha and TCR beta constant segments. Library amplification involved two PCR steps, and the second step added sample barcodes and sequencing adapters. Sequencing of the libraries was done on either Illumina HiSeq 2500 (2x100 bp) or NovaSeq (2x150 bp). From the authors' description of their analysis: MIGEC was used to demultiplex reads and collapse the reads into UMI consensus sequences, and MiXCR was used for V(D)J alignment. Vaccine-responding clonotypes were defined with edgeR using replicate PBMC samples, requiring FDR below 0.01 and a log2 fold change above 5 up to day 15. Bulk clonotypes were assigned CD4 or CD8 identity according to which sequenced CD4 or CD8 repertoire held them at higher abundance. The raw public reads went through TCRdb reprocessing: fastp at Q25, MiXCR clone calling, in-frame beta chains kept. Rows merge per CDR3 protein into single entries with the most common DNA and genes. These V and J calls rely on TCRdb rather than the paper's analysis. The sample table shows 200,000 to 300,000 distinct CDR3 sequences, and around 13% are seen once. The ten top clones hold about 0.51% of the sample.

The clonotype originates from a man in his thirties or forties who received the YFV17D yellow fever vaccine. The rearranged chain carries TRBV4-3 and TRBJ2-1; no D gene is confidently identified. The material was CD4+ T cells sorted from PBMCs, obtained 45 days after the yellow fever booster vaccination. The nucleotides are TGCGCCAGCAGCCCGGCTGGGCATAGGGACAATGAGCAGTTCTTC. This gives the protein CASSPAGHRDNEQFF.